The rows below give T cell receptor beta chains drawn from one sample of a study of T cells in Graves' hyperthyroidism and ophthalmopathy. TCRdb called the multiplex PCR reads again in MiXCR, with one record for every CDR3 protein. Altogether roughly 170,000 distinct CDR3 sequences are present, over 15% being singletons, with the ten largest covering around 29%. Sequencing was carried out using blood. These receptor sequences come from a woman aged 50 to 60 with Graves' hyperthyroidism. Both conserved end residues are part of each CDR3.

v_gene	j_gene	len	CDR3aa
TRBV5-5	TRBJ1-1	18	CASSIRPGQGLRETEAFF
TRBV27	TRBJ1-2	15	CASSSSQGGMYGYTF
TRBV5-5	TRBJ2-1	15	CASSLGWSRANEQFF
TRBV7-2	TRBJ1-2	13	CASSLVSWDDYTF
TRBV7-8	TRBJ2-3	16	CASSSLTSILTDTQYF
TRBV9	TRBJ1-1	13	CASSDNRDTEAFF
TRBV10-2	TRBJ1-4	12	CASSEDHEKLFF
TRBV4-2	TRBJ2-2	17	CASSPTSGGANTGELFF
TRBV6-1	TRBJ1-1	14	CASSQTGANTEAFF
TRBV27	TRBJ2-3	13	CASRLTVTDTQYF
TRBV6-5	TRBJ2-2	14	CASSYTEATGELFF
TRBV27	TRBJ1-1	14	CASSFGGVSTEAFF
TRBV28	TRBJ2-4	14	CASSLGGSKNIQYF
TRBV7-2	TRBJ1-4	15	CASSSHSATNEKLFF
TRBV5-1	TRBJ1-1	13	CASRSTVNTEAFF
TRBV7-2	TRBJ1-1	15	CASSSTQLVVTEAFF
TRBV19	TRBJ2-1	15	CASSIAGSSYNEQFF
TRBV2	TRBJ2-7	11	CASSGEYEQYF
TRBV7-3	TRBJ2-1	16	CASSLMAGGFYNEQFF
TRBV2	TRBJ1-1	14	CASRTGNQDTEAFF
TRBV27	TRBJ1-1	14	CASSHGGTQSEAFF
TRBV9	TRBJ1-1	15	CASSPNGQQNTEAFF
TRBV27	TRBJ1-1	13	CASSLGVGTEAFF
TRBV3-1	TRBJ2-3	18	CASSQGPIAGGPGDTQYF
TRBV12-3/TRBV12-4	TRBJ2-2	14	CASSFTGNTGELFF
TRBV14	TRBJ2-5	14	CASSQSLLGETQYF
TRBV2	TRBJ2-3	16	CASSGTAGVNTDTQYF
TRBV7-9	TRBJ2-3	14	CASSLDGITDTQYF
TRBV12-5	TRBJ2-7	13	CASALGVSYEQYF
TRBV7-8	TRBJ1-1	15	CASSLNSAGTTEAFF
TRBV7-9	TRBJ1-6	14	CASSWDGYNSPLHF
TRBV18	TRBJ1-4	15	CASSPTTGTNEKLFF
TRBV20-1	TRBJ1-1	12	CSARVRDTEAFF
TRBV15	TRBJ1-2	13	CATSRDEYYGYTF
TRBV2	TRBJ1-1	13	CASSGGEIPEAFF
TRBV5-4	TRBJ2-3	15	CASSPRGGGTDTQYF
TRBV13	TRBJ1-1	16	CASSSHGQGLYTEAFF
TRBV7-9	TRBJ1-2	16	CASSADREAGLYGYTF
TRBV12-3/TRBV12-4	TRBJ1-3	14	CASTYRVSGNTIYF
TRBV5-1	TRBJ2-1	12	CASSPALAEQFF
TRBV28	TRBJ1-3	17	CSSSPSRDGTSGNTIYF
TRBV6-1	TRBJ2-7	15	CASSYAVVGGYEQYF
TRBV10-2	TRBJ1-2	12	CASSDSPYGYTF
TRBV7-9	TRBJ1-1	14	CARSSAGENTEAFF
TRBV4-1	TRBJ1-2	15	CASSQPGQGIYGYTF
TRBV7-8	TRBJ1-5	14	CASSSDRVYQPQHF
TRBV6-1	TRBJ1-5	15	CASSESRARNQPQHF
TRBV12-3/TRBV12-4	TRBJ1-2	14	CASSYRVRLSGYTF
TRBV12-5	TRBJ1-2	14	CASGLETGSYGYTF
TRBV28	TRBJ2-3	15	CASSSLGTSLDTQYF
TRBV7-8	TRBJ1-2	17	CASSLAKGLQGAYGYTF
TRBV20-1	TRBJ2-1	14	CSARAEAGFNEQFF
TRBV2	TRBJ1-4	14	CASKLRGNSEKLFF
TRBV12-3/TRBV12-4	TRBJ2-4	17	CASSITGRGGSKNIQYF
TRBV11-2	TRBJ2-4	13	CATSQGAKNIQYF
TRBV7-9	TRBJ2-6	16	CASRQGGISGANVLTF
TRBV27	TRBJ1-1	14	CASSLRLPNTEAFF
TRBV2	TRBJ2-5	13	CASNLGPGETQYF
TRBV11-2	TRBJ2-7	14	CASSGQGVRYEQYF